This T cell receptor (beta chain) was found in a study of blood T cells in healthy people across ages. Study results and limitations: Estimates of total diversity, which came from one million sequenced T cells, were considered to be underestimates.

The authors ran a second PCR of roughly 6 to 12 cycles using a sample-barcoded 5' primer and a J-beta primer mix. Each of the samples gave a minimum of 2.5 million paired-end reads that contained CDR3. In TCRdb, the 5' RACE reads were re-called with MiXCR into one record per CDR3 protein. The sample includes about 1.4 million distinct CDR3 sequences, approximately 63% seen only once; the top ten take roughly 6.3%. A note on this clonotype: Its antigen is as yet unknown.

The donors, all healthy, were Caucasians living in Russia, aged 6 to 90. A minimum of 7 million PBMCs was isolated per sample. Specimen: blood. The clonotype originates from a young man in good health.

The CDR3 is CASSYISTRNEQFF. In DNA form, the CDR3 reads TGTGCCAGCAGTTACATTTCTACCCGGAATGAGCAGTTCTTC. This chain links TRBV6-5 with TRBJ2-1, with unresolved D. Germline-derived CDR1 and CDR2 are MNHEY and SVGAGI. Trimming cost V 2 bases and J 7 bases, with 12 bases left between them. This CDR3 has 14 residues.